This TCR beta chain was identified in a study of siplizumab effects on memory and regulatory T cells. Study findings and constraints: The study found that siplizumab significantly reduced alloreactive sequences traceable to unstimulated CD4+ memory cells. Naive T cells looked more diverse than memory cells, and they looked like major contributors to the alloresponse. A small minority of alloreactive clones were mapped to unstimulated subsets.

Germline loops: CDR1 LNHDA, CDR2 SQIVND (reference sequence). Trimming pared 3 bases from V and 3 bases from J, leaving 8 bases between. This CDR3 is 13 amino acids long. To note about this clone: Its antigen is not known.

Each sample had 9.3 x 10^4 or so TCR templates assayed. Assay used: immunoSEQ multiplex PCR; TCRdb lists only in-frame clones, some missing. This sample has approximately 100,000 clones, with roughly 93% found just once. The TCR originated in a human donor in good health. V is TRBV19 and J is TRBJ1-1; the D is unclear. The sequenced material came from Tregs sorted from blood. For the CDR3, the DNA is TGTGCCAGTAGTATTAAGATGGACACTGAAGCTTTCTTT. It translates to CASSIKMDTEAFF.